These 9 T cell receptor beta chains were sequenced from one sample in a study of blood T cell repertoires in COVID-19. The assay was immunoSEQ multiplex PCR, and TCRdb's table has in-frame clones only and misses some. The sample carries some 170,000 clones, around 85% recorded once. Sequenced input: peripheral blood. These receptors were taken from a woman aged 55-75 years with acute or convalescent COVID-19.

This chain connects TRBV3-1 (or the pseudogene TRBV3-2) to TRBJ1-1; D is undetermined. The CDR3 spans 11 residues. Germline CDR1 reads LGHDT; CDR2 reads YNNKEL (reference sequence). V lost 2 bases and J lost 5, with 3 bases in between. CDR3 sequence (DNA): TGTGCCAGCAGCCAACGGACTGAAGCTTTCTTT. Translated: CASSQRTEAFF.

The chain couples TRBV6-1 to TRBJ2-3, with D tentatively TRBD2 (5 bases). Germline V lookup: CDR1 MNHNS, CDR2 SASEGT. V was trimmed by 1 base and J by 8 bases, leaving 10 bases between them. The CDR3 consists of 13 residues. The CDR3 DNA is TGTGCCAGCAGTGAAGTAGGCGGAGGTACGCAGTATTTT. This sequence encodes CASSEVGGGTQYF.

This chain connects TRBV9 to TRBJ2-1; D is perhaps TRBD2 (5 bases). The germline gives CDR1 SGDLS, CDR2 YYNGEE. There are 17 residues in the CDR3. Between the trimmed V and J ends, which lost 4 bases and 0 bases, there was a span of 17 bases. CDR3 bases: TGTGCCAGCAGCCCCCCGGAGGTCGGAGCCTCCTACAATGAGCAGTTCTTC. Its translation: CASSPPEVGASYNEQFF.

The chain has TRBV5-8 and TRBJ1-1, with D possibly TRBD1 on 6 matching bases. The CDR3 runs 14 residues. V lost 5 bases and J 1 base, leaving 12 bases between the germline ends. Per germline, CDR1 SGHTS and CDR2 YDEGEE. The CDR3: CASSWLRGNTEAFF. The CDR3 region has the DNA TGTGCCAGCAGTTGGCTCAGGGGGAACACTGAAGCTTTCTTT.

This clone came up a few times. The CDR3 protein is CASSWGGLNNSPLHF. CDR3 bases: TGTGCCAGCAGTTGGGGGGGGCTGAACAATTCACCCCTCCACTTT. J is TRBJ1-6 and V is TRBV27; perhaps TRBD1 as D (6 bases). Between the trimmed V and J ends, which lost 4 bases and 7 bases, there was a span of 14 bases. The germline gives CDR1 MNHEY, CDR2 SMNVEV (reference sequence). The CDR3 has 15 amino acids.

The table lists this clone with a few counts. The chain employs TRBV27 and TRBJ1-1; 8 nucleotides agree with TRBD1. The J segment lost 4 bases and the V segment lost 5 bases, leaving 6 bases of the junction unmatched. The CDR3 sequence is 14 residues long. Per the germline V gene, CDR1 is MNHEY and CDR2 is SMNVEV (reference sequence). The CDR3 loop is CASSAIRGPTEAFF. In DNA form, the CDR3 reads TGTGCCAGCAGTGCTATCAGGGGGCCCACTGAAGCTTTCTTT.

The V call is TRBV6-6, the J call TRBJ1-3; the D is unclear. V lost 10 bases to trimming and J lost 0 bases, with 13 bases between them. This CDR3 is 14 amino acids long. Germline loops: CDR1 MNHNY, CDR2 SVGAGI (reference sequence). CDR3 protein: CATLKGVSGNTIYF. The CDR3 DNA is TGTGCCACCCTTAAAGGAGTCTCTGGAAACACCATATATTTT.

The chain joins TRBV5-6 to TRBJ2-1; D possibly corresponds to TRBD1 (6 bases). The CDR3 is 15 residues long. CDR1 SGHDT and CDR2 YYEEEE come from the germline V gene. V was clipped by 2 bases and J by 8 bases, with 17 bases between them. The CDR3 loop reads CASSFGQTRLHEQFF. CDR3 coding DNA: TGTGCCAGCAGCTTCGGACAGACCCGTCTTCATGAGCAGTTCTTC.

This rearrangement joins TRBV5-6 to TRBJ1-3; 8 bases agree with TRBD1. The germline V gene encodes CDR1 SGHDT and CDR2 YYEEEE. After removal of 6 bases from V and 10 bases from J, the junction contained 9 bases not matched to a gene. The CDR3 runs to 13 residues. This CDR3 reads CASNDRGVWTIYF. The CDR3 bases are TGTGCCAGCAATGACAGGGGAGTTTGGACCATATATTTT.